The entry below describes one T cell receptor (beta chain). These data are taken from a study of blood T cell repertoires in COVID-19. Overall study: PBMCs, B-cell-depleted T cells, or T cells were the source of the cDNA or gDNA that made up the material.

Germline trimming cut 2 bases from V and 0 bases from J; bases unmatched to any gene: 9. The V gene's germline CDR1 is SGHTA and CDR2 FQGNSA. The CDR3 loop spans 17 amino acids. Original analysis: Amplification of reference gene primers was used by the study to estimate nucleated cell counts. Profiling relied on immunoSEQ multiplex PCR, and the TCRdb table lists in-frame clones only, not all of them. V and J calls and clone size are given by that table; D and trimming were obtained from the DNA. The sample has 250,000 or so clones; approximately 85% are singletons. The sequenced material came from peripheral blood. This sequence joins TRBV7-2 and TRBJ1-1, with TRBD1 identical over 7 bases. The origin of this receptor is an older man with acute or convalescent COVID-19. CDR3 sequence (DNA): TGTGCCAGCAGCTTAAGGGCAGGGGGGAGGATGAACACTGAAGCTTTCTTT. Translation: CASSLRAGGRMNTEAFF.